The 13 T cell receptor beta chains below were found in one sample sequenced in a study of early T cells in non-severe SARS-CoV-2 infection. TCRdb called the 5' RACE reads again in MiXCR, with one record for every CDR3 protein. The sample records 40,000 or so distinct CDR3 sequences, 4.5% to 7% being singletons. This specimen consisted of whole blood, obtained at baseline. The source of these receptors is an adult who was a healthcare worker with PCR-confirmed SARS-CoV-2 infection or an uninfected control (not recorded which).

This clonotype was seen just once. It may be a read error: a sequence one base away is much more abundant. This chain joins TRBV3-1 and TRBJ1-4; D may be TRBD1 (6 bases). Trimming removed 3 bases at V and 13 bases at J, with 12 bases between. The CDR3 totals 12 residues. Germline CDR1 is LGHDT and CDR2 is YNNKEL (reference sequence). CDR3 in amino acids: CASSHGQSGLFF. CDR3 DNA sequence: TGTGCCAGCAGCCATGGACAGTCAGGACTGTTTTTT.

This clonotype was counted between two and nine times. The chain recombines TRBV5-1 with TRBJ2-1; TRBD2 agrees at 7 bases. After removal of 2 bases from V and 4 bases from J, the junction contained 9 bases not matched to a gene. This CDR3 has 16 residues. Germline CDR1 SGHRS, CDR2 YFSETQ. This CDR3 reads CASSFLASGGYNEQFF. The CDR3 DNA follows: TGCGCCAGCAGCTTCCTGGCTAGCGGAGGGTACAATGAGCAGTTCTTC.

This clonotype was observed many times. The chain joins TRBV11-3 to TRBJ1-6, with D uncertain. Germline loops: CDR1 SGHNT, CDR2 YENEEA. This CDR3 has 18 amino acids. The germline V and J ends were trimmed by 4 bases and 0 bases, with 16 bases remaining between them. CDR3 loop: CASSSPRVKSSYNSPLHF. The CDR3 coding sequence is TGTGCCAGCAGCTCCCCCCGCGTTAAAAGCTCCTATAATTCACCCCTCCACTTT.

At least ten counts were recorded for this clonotype. The chain uses TRBV7-2 and TRBJ1-6, with a tentative D call TRBD1 (6 bases). This CDR3 comprises 14 residues. CDR1 and CDR2 from the germline V gene are SGHTA and FQGNSA. The V end was cut by 2 bases, the J end by 9 bases, with 11 bases between. The CDR3 coding sequence is TGTGCCAGCAGCTTAACAGGGAGAGGTTCACCCCTCCACTTT. This gives the protein CASSLTGRGSPLHF.

This clonotype has ten or more counts. Here the CDR3 DNA reads TGTGCCAGCAGTGAACTAGGCACCTCCTACGAGCAGTACTTC. Its translation: CASSELGTSYEQYF. The chain recombines TRBV25-1 with TRBJ2-7; the D is unclear. Germline CDR1 and CDR2: MGHDK and SYGVNS. The germline V and J ends were trimmed by 2 bases and 0 bases, with 8 bases remaining between them. The CDR3 sequence is 14 residues long.

At least ten counts were recorded for this clonotype. This chain connects TRBV20-1 to TRBJ2-7; D is perhaps TRBD1 or TRBD2 (7 bases each). CDR1 DFQATT and CDR2 SNEGSKA come from the germline V gene (reference sequence). The CDR3 totals 15 residues. V was pared by 1 base and J by 4 bases, with 17 bases between. The CDR3 here is CSARGEGQRYYEQYF. The CDR3 DNA reads as TGCAGTGCTAGAGGGGAGGGACAGAGATATTACGAGCAGTACTTC.

In this sample, this clonotype turned up many times. The V call is TRBV7-2, the J call TRBJ2-3, with 12 bases aligning to TRBD2. CDR3 length: 16 residues. Germline V gives CDR1 SGHTA, CDR2 FQGNSA. J gave up 3 bases and V 5 bases, and 6 bases lay outside the gene matches. CDR3 coding DNA: TGTGCCAGCAGCCCTCTAGCGGGGGGGTCGACAGATACGCAGTATTTT. Protein: CASSPLAGGSTDTQYF.

This clonotype was counted many times. J is TRBJ2-7 and V is TRBV7-3; possibly TRBD2 for D (6 bases). Trimming cost V 2 bases and J 6 bases, with 11 bases left between them. Germline V gene sequence: CDR1 SGHTA, CDR2 FQGTGA. The CDR3 covers 13 residues. In DNA, the CDR3 is TGTGCCAGCAGCTTACATCAGGGAGGCGAGCAGTACTTC. Its translation is CASSLHQGGEQYF.

Comments on this clonotype: This may arise from a read error, as a much more abundant clone is one base away. This rearrangement joins TRBV3-1 to TRBJ2-1; possibly TRBD2 for D (5 bases). The CDR3 has 11 residues. Germline lookup yields CDR1 LGHDT and CDR2 YNNKEL (reference sequence). The CDR3: CVSSQAAEQFF. CDR3 coding DNA: TGTGTCAGCAGCCAAGCGGCTGAGCAGTTCTTC.

The chain has TRBV2 and TRBJ1-2, with TRBD1 matching 8 bases. Germline assignment: CDR1 SNHLY and CDR2 FYNNEI. The CDR3 extends over 14 amino acids. With 6 bases clipped from V and 4 bases from J, the junction kept 7 bases outside the gene matches. In DNA form, the CDR3 reads TGTGCCAGCAGAGGACAGGGCGGCGCCTATGGCTACACCTTC. This encodes CASRGQGGAYGYTF.

This clonotype was recorded many times. V is TRBV18 and J is TRBJ2-1; TRBD2 might be the D (6 bases). CDR3 length: 16 residues. The V end was cut by 1 base, the J end by 7 bases, with 17 bases between. The germline gives CDR1 KGHSH, CDR2 LQKENI. The CDR3 DNA reads as TGTGCCAGCTCACCACAGGTAGCGGCACTGGGGAATGAGCAGTTCTTC. Translated, it gives CASSPQVAALGNEQFF.

This clonotype appeared many times. The chain carries TRBV14 and TRBJ2-1; no reliable D call. There are 13 residues in the CDR3. Between the trimmed V and J ends, which lost 1 base and 9 bases, there was a span of 10 bases. Germline V CDR1 and CDR2: SGHDN, FVKESK. Here the CDR3 DNA reads TGTGCCAGCAGCCAAGGGGTCCCCGGTGAGCAGTTCTTC. It is translated as CASSQGVPGEQFF.

This clonotype was recorded at least ten times. The CDR3 region is CASSEAHKPTF. The CDR3 DNA reads as TGTGCCAGCAGTGAAGCACATAAACCCACCTTC. V is TRBV2 and J is TRBJ1-2; D gene ambiguous. V lost 0 bases and J lost 13, with 9 bases in between. Germline-derived CDR1 and CDR2 are SNHLY and FYNNEI. The CDR3 totals 11 residues.